This T cell receptor beta chain was documented in a study of low-dose radiotherapy and immunotherapy resistance in tumors (dated by TCRdb to between 2022 and 2023). About the investigation overall: Cohort 1 received 0.5 Gy per fraction every 2 weeks, with a prescribed total PTV dose of 6.5 Gy. Eight patients were included in the translational analysis, namely three from the first dose cohort plus the first five from the second dose cohort. For Cohort 2, the dose was 1 Gy per fraction given every two weeks, adding up to 13 Gy in total across 26 weeks. Nivolumab and ipilimumab were both given intravenously, with nivolumab at a 240 mg flat dose every two weeks and ipilimumab at 1 mg/kg every six weeks. Intravenous cyclophosphamide at 200 mg/m2 was administered every two weeks, one day ahead of each radiation and immunotherapy administration. Randomization of trial participants into treatment groups was not performed. Starting on cycle 1 day 1, patients took 300 mg of aspirin by mouth once a day for four cycles.

With regard to this clonotype: Its antigen is still unknown. Base qualities are not at hand, and no much larger clone is one base apart.

Its CDR3 holds 11 amino acids, cysteine through phenylalanine. Just CDR3 DNA is preserved here, 33 bases in frame from base 1. After removal of 6 bases from V and 11 bases from J, the junction retains 4 bases not matched to a gene. The sequencer was an Illumina HiSeq 2500. First-strand cDNA was synthesized with Superscript III and a set of TRAV- and TRBV-specific primers, covering both TCRalpha and TCRbeta chains. An approximately 20-cycle PCR with Phusion amplified the TCRs, pairing a constant-region primer with the adapter that was attached to the V primers. Isolated mRNA was amplified with the MessageAmp II aRNA Amplification Kit, using a roughly 15-hour in vitro transcription at 37°C. The Dynabeads mRNA DIRECT Purification Kit was used to isolate the mRNA for TCR sequencing. A second approximately 25-cycle Phusion PCR added indexed Illumina adapters, and products were purified with AMPure XP beads. The study's own analysis went as follows. Custom Perl scripts were used to pool TCR sequences that encoded the same protein, to remove out-of-frame sequences, and to calculate the abundance of each clonotype. Any TCR sequence supported by only a single read was excluded from analysis. Among the metrics used to describe the repertoires were Shannon entropy, Gini index, clonality, richness, and the frequency of TCRs shared between repertoires. The raw public reads went through TCRdb reprocessing: fastp at Q25, MiXCR clone calling, in-frame beta chains kept. Each entry merges the rows of one CDR3 protein and shows their most common DNA and genes. Clone size and V and J calls follow TCRdb, not the original study. Here the sample has 55,000 to 65,000 distinct CDR3 sequences; less than 30% occur a single time. The top ten constitute about 6.6% of the sample.

Per the publication, the time point label means: before trial treatment. The donors took part in RACIN, a single-arm, phase I, dose-escalation trial that combined nivolumab, ipilimumab, aspirin, low-dose cyclophosphamide and low-dose radiotherapy. Patients were eligible if they had advanced solid tumors that were TIL-negative. Material: PBMCs, obtained before treatment. The chain links TRBV12-3 or TRBV12-4 with TRBJ2-1; the junction holds 7 bases that match TRBD2. The receptor's source is a male donor with rectosigmoid adenocarcinoma. The sequenced DNA: TGTGCCAGCAGCTCTAGCGGAAAGCAGTTCTTC. This is translated as CASSSSGKQFF.